A selection of T cell receptor beta chains follows, all from one sample in a study of T cell repertoires in cytomegalovirus infection. The antigens for these receptors are not known. TCRdb re-derived calls from the reads in MiXCR, one entry per CDR3 protein. The sample holds about 110,000 distinct CDR3 sequences, 30% to 35% seen once. The sample consisted of CD8+ T cells from cultured PBMCs, taken from culture after CMV antigen stimulation. The receptors were sampled from a human donor in good health (CMV status not recorded). Some clones in this sample may be carry-over from other donors' samples. Each CDR3 is given with its conserved first and last residue. Each record gives: V gene, CDR3 protein.

v_call: TRBV7-8; cdr3_aa: CASSLDRGMFPEQFF
v_call: TRBV7-7; cdr3_aa: CASSPTGTGFHEQFF
v_call: TRBV6-5; cdr3_aa: CASSYSPSGGASDTQYF
v_call: TRBV11-3; cdr3_aa: CASSRGLAGGVGTDTQYF
v_call: TRBV5-1; cdr3_aa: CASTRSLVQETQYF
v_call: TRBV27; cdr3_aa: CASSLLNTGTGVFGYTF
v_call: TRBV7-6; cdr3_aa: CASSLGSSMETQYF
v_call: TRBV4-1; cdr3_aa: CASSQTGNTEAFF
v_call: TRBV29-1; cdr3_aa: CSVVQGETQYF
v_call: TRBV19; cdr3_aa: CASSGGPSSYNEQFF
v_call: TRBV6-6; cdr3_aa: CAIRPLGGADEGNQPQHF
v_call: TRBV7-6; cdr3_aa: CASSVTRWGGANVLTF
v_call: TRBV12-3/TRBV12-4; cdr3_aa: CASSSLDQGGEKLFF
v_call: TRBV29-1; cdr3_aa: CSVDFGDNQPQHF
v_call: TRBV7-9; cdr3_aa: CASSSRGEQFF
v_call: TRBV7-2; cdr3_aa: CASSLGVGGAGDTQYF
v_call: TRBV19; cdr3_aa: CASSPRAGWGEKLFF
v_call: TRBV5-6; cdr3_aa: CASSLNAGNTIYF
v_call: TRBV6-6; cdr3_aa: CASSTYRREQYF
v_call: TRBV19; cdr3_aa: CASSGPFNQPQHF
v_call: TRBV6-2/TRBV6-3; cdr3_aa: CASSPGVNTDTQYF
v_call: TRBV12-3/TRBV12-4; cdr3_aa: CASRLDRGHGNTIYF
v_call: TRBV20-1; cdr3_aa: CSAPLLGTGRTGNYGYTF
v_call: TRBV5-3; cdr3_aa: CASSRGQGIQETQYF
v_call: TRBV18; cdr3_aa: CASSPRQGTMNTEAFF
v_call: TRBV11-2; cdr3_aa: CASSFRQGTAKNILYF
v_call: TRBV6-1; cdr3_aa: CASSSRTGGSVYGYTF
v_call: TRBV27; cdr3_aa: CASSPRTVGDGYTF
v_call: TRBV6-1; cdr3_aa: CASSYGQGVTEAFF
v_call: TRBV11-2; cdr3_aa: CASSLGSSYYEKLFF
v_call: TRBV6-2/TRBV6-3; cdr3_aa: CASSYGETQYF
v_call: TRBV20-1; cdr3_aa: CSARDRVNTEAFF
v_call: TRBV7-2; cdr3_aa: CASSLARRGYSNQPQHF
v_call: TRBV4-1; cdr3_aa: CASSLSPTGSSYNEQFF
v_call: TRBV7-9; cdr3_aa: CASSLYARRDDEKLFF
v_call: TRBV6-2/TRBV6-3; cdr3_aa: CASRLGHPYEQYF
v_call: TRBV7-9; cdr3_aa: CASSSQGVNEKLFF
v_call: TRBV12-3/TRBV12-4; cdr3_aa: CASSFSPGTGNTEAFF
v_call: TRBV4-2; cdr3_aa: CASSQVDMGSSPLHF
v_call: TRBV6-1; cdr3_aa: CASTPTGAFDGYTF
v_call: TRBV2; cdr3_aa: CASSQTDEQFF
v_call: TRBV6-5; cdr3_aa: CASGGGSGELFF
v_call: TRBV6-6; cdr3_aa: CASTDQRRPSDTQYF
v_call: TRBV7-9; cdr3_aa: CASSPSVSNEQFF
v_call: TRBV9; cdr3_aa: CASSVAAGISSGYNEQFF
v_call: TRBV7-4; cdr3_aa: CASSPVLHGQFF
v_call: TRBV6-2/TRBV6-3; cdr3_aa: CASSYVSDLATYNQPQHF
v_call: TRBV19; cdr3_aa: CASNLDPAVNQPQHF
v_call: TRBV7-2; cdr3_aa: CASSFWTGTYEQYF
v_call: TRBV5-4; cdr3_aa: CASSLWGPTGELFF
v_call: TRBV12-3/TRBV12-4; cdr3_aa: CASSLFSAGAGANVLTF
v_call: TRBV4-1; cdr3_aa: CASSQEKVASGDPQYF
v_call: TRBV5-1; cdr3_aa: CASSLGTDPNEQFF
v_call: TRBV28; cdr3_aa: CASSFYLRPGSTF
v_call: TRBV28; cdr3_aa: CASSLGKGLWRSVNTEAFF
v_call: TRBV7-2; cdr3_aa: CASSSRRGTGLYEQYF
v_call: TRBV6-2/TRBV6-3; cdr3_aa: CASSYKGSYNSPLHF
v_call: TRBV27; cdr3_aa: CASSSRGDGSYEQYF
v_call: TRBV5-1; cdr3_aa: CASSPGLAPTGELFF
v_call: TRBV29-1; cdr3_aa: CSVEDVNDRANEQFF